Following are 29 T cell receptor beta chains from one sample sequenced in a study of cytomegalovirus exposure and HLA in healthy donors. A multiplex PCR was run with 60 Vbeta primers and 13 Jbeta primers. Assay used: immunoSEQ multiplex PCR; TCRdb lists only in-frame clones, some missing. The table lists about 150,000 clones, 60% to 80% of them singletons. The sequenced sample consisted of PBMCs. All receptors come from a male donor in good health and CMV-seronegative.

CDR3 in DNA: TGTGCCATCAGTGAGAGGGGACTAACCTACGAGCAGTACTTC. Its protein is CAISERGLTYEQYF. This sequence joins TRBV10-3 and TRBJ2-7; 7 bases are shared with TRBD2. Germline lookup yields CDR1 ENHRY and CDR2 SYGVKD. The CDR3 extends over 14 amino acids. Unmatched junction bases numbered 3, after V lost 2 bases and J lost 2 bases.

In DNA form, the CDR3 reads TGTGCCAGCAGCCCGATCCAGGGGCCCCTAGCCGGGGAGCTGTTTTTT. Residues: CASSPIQGPLAGELFF. The chain carries TRBV5-5 and TRBJ2-2; weak D call: TRBD1 (6 bases). V was cut by 4 bases and J by 6 bases, with 19 bases left in between. The CDR3 runs 16 residues. From germline, CDR1 is SGHKS and CDR2 YYEKEE (reference sequence).

The chain recombines TRBV7-9 with TRBJ2-5, with D possibly being TRBD1 (6 bases). From germline, CDR1 is SEHNR and CDR2 FQNEAQ (reference sequence). This CDR3 has 16 residues. Trimming removed 3 bases at V and 5 bases at J, with 19 bases between. CDR3 protein: CASSFRRQVGTETQYF. For the CDR3, the DNA is TGTGCCAGCAGCTTCCGTCGACAGGTCGGAACGGAGACCCAGTACTTC.

This chain connects TRBV5-3 to TRBJ2-4; D might be TRBD2 (7 bases). TRBV5-3 is assigned to the ORF class and has an uncertain function. The V end was cut by 4 bases, the J end by 0 bases, with 29 bases between. CDR3 length: 21 residues. The CDR3 sequence is CARSTPGEGGREFLAKNIQYF. The CDR3 region has the DNA TGTGCCAGAAGCACCCCCGGTGAGGGGGGGAGGGAGTTTTTAGCCAAAAACATTCAGTACTTC.

The chain recombines TRBV7-3 with TRBJ2-7, with a tentative D call TRBD2 (5 bases). CDR3 size: 15 residues. The V gene lost 5 bases and the J gene lost 2 bases, with 16 bases spanning the gap. The V gene's germline CDR1 is SGHTA and CDR2 FQGTGA. The CDR3 sequence is CASSPRAGRPYEQYF. The CDR3 DNA reads as TGTGCCAGCAGCCCGCGGGCGGGCCGCCCCTACGAGCAGTACTTC.

V gene TRBV5-4 combines with J gene TRBJ2-5, with D uncertain. The germline V gene encodes CDR1 SGHNT and CDR2 YYREEE (reference sequence). V shed 0 bases and J shed 3 bases, with 15 bases lying between them. The CDR3 is made up of 16 amino acids. CDR3 nucleotides: TGTGCCAGCAGCTTGGGGGCGACAATACCTAAAGAGACCCAGTACTTC. Protein product: CASSLGATIPKETQYF.

The genes are TRBV14 and TRBJ1-3, with a possible D match to TRBD1 (6 bases). Trimming took 2 bases from V and 0 from J, leaving 11 bases between them. Germline CDR1 SGHDN, CDR2 FVKESK. This CDR3 has 16 residues. For the CDR3, the DNA is TGTGCCAGCAGCCAAAGGGGGTTGAGCTCTGGAAACACCATATATTTT. Amino acids: CASSQRGLSSGNTIYF.

The chain joins TRBV5-1 to TRBJ1-1, with TRBD1 matching 7 bases. V trimming: 4 bases; J trimming: 5 bases; junction bases outside the gene matches: 5. Per the germline V gene, CDR1 is SGHRS and CDR2 is YFSETQ. The CDR3 runs to 13 residues. The CDR3 bases are TGCGCCAGCAGCCTTACGACAGGGACTGAAGCTTTCTTT. Amino acid sequence: CASSLTTGTEAFF.

This clone has a handful of counts. One junction end disagrees with the germline gene, perhaps due to a read error. The J gene is TRBJ2-7, the V gene TRBV2, with 8 bases matching TRBD1. Per germline, CDR1 SNHLY and CDR2 FYNNEI. The CDR3 length is 14 residues. The CDR3 sequence is CASTIHTGGLPPPF. The CDR3 region has the DNA TGTGCCAGCACCATACATACAGGGGGATTACCACCTCCATTC.

The chain is built from TRBV18 and TRBJ2-7; 10 bases are shared with TRBD1. Per germline, CDR1 KGHSH and CDR2 LQKENI. Trimming at V came to 3 bases and at J to 0 bases, leaving 2 bases not matched to a gene. This CDR3 contains 15 residues. The CDR3 DNA follows: TGTGCCAGCTCACCCAGGACAGGGGGCTCCTACGAGCAGTACTTC. Translation: CASSPRTGGSYEQYF.

The J gene is TRBJ1-3, the V gene TRBV4-1, with D possibly matching TRBD1 (6 bases). The CDR3 spans 15 residues. The V gene's germline CDR1 is MGHRA and CDR2 YSYEKL. Trimming took 0 bases from V and 6 from J, leaving 12 bases between them. CDR3 in amino acids: CASSQDRGGENTIYF. Written as DNA, the CDR3 is TGCGCCAGCAGCCAAGATAGGGGGGGTGAAAACACCATATATTTT.

The chain uses TRBV5-1 and TRBJ2-7, with 8 nucleotides matching TRBD2. The germline V gene has CDR1 SGHRS and CDR2 YFSETQ. With 2 bases clipped from V and 0 bases from J, the junction kept 1 base outside the gene matches. CDR3 length: 14 residues. The CDR3 loop is CASSFTSGSYEQYF. In nucleotides, the CDR3 is TGCGCCAGCAGCTTCACTAGCGGCTCCTACGAGCAGTACTTC.

J is TRBJ2-5 and V is TRBV9; 8 nucleotides align to TRBD2. Per the germline V gene, CDR1 is SGDLS and CDR2 is YYNGEE. V shed 1 base, J shed 5 bases, and the junction held 10 bases outside the gene matches. This CDR3 contains 16 residues. The CDR3, as DNA: TGTGCCAGCAGCGTACGGGGGGGGCCTATTTCGGAGACCCAGTACTTC. Protein: CASSVRGGPISETQYF.

The V call is TRBV6-4, the J call TRBJ2-1; 11 bases map to TRBD2. With V trimmed by 6 bases and J by 6 bases, 19 bases remained unmatched. CDR3 length: 19 residues. CDR1 MRHNA and CDR2 SNTAGT come from the germline V gene. Here the CDR3 DNA reads TGTGCCAGCAGCTCTGACCCCGGGACTAGCGGAAGGCTGGGCAATGAGCAGTTCTTC. Protein sequence: CASSSDPGTSGRLGNEQFF.

The chain has TRBV2 and TRBJ1-5; D remains ambiguous. CDR1 SNHLY and CDR2 FYNNEI come from the germline V gene. Trimming shortened V by 3 bases and J by 9 bases, and 6 bases separated the two germline ends. The CDR3 is 11 residues long. The CDR3 is CASSEGRPQHF. CDR3 DNA: TGTGCCAGCAGTGAGGGGAGGCCCCAGCATTTT.

The chain employs TRBV4-1 and TRBJ2-1; 7 bases fit TRBD1. CDR3 length: 19 residues. Germline lookup yields CDR1 MGHRA and CDR2 YSYEKL. Germline trimming cut 0 bases from V and 8 bases from J; bases unmatched to any gene: 19. The CDR3 spells CASSQDQGGIAKSRDEQFF. The DNA for the CDR3 is TGCGCCAGCAGCCAAGATCAAGGGGGCATAGCGAAGAGTAGGGATGAGCAGTTCTTC.

The rearrangement links TRBV18 to TRBJ1-3; D ambiguous. The CDR3 runs 14 residues. V was shortened by 3 bases and J by 4 bases, with 10 bases between the two germline ends. The germline CDR1 and CDR2 sequences are KGHSH and LQKENI. CDR3 nucleotide sequence: TGTGCCAGCTCACCGCGGACGGGAGGAAACACCATATATTTT. Translated, it gives CASSPRTGGNTIYF.

This clone turned up a few times. The V and J genes are TRBV6-5 and TRBJ2-5; unclear D gene. The assigned J gene may be wrong: the sequence end matches TRBJ2-7 better. This CDR3 contains 11 residues. Germline V CDR1 and CDR2: MNHEY, SVGAGI. The CDR3, as DNA: TGTGCCAGCAGTAATGCCTACGAGCAGTACTTC. Amino acids: CASSNAYEQYF.

J is TRBJ2-5 and V is TRBV18, with a tentative D call TRBD2 (5 bases). Germline values: CDR1 KGHSH, CDR2 LQKENI. V gave up 7 bases and J gave up 5 bases, with 8 bases separating them. There are 11 residues in the CDR3. CDR3 sequence (DNA): TGTGCCAGCTACTCGGGGGAGACCCAGTACTTC. It encodes CASYSGETQYF.

This clone came up a few times. J is TRBJ2-7 and V is TRBV4-1; TRBD2 matches at 12 bases. V was pared by 1 base and J by 7 bases, with 8 bases of the junction left unmatched. This CDR3 is built from 16 residues. CDR1 is MGHRA and CDR2 is YSYEKL in the germline V gene. CDR3 DNA sequence: TGCGCCAGCAGCCAAGTAGTGCTAGCGGGAGGGAGGGAGCAGTACTTC. Encoded protein: CASSQVVLAGGREQYF.

The rearrangement joins TRBV14 to TRBJ2-1; TRBD2 matches at 11 bases. The CDR3 extends over 15 amino acids. Germline V gene lookup returns CDR1 SGHDN and CDR2 FVKESK. J lost 6 bases, V lost 6 bases, and 7 bases had no gene match. The CDR3: CASSPGTSGPNEQFF. DNA for the CDR3: TGTGCCAGCAGTCCCGGGACTAGCGGACCCAATGAGCAGTTCTTC. Full variable domain (outside the CDR3, taken from reference TRBV14 and TRBJ2-1): EAGVTQFPSHSVIEKGQTVTLRCDPISGHDNLYWYRRVMGKEIKFLLHFVKESKQDESGMPNNRFLAERTGGTYSTLKVQPAELEDSGVYFCASSPGTSGPNEQFFGPGTRLTVL.

The table lists this clone with a few counts. This sequence joins TRBV6-6 and TRBJ1-4, with a weak D call TRBD1 (5 bases). The CDR3 totals 14 residues. The V and J ends lost 2 bases and 7 bases respectively, with 11 bases between them. Germline V lookup: CDR1 MNHNY, CDR2 SVGAGI (reference sequence). CDR3 nucleotides: TGTGCCAGCAGTTACGGGGGGAGTGCTGAAAAACTGTTTTTT. Its translation: CASSYGGSAEKLFF.

The chain joins TRBV9 to TRBJ2-2, with 7 bases lining up with TRBD1. V trimming: 3 bases; J trimming: 6 bases; junction bases outside the gene matches: 2. The CDR3 consists of 13 residues. The germline V gene encodes CDR1 SGDLS and CDR2 YYNGEE. This chain's CDR3 is CASSEQGSGELFF. The CDR3 nucleotides read TGTGCCAGCAGCGAACAGGGGTCCGGGGAGCTGTTTTTT.

The gene calls are TRBV5-6 and TRBJ2-2, with 8 bases fitting TRBD1. V dropped 0 bases and J dropped 5; count of bases not matched to a gene: 3. The CDR3 length is 15 residues. Germline V lookup: CDR1 SGHDT, CDR2 YYEEEE. CDR3 in amino acids: CASSLAGGLTGELFF. CDR3 sequence (DNA): TGTGCCAGCAGCTTGGCAGGGGGCCTAACCGGGGAGCTGTTTTTT.

This CDR3 reads CASSQDLTSGSYEQYF. CDR3 in DNA: TGTGCCAGCAGCCAAGATCTCACTAGCGGCTCCTACGAGCAGTACTTC. The chain combines TRBV4-2 with TRBJ2-7, with 8 bases lining up with TRBD2. The CDR3 is 16 amino acids. Trimming cost V 0 bases and J 0 bases; bases outside gene matches: 4. Germline CDR1 and CDR2: LGHNA and YNFKEQ.

The chain recombines TRBV9 with TRBJ2-3, with 7 positions matching TRBD1. After removal of 0 bases from V and 3 bases from J, the junction contained 1 base not matched to a gene. CDR3 size: 14 residues. The germline V gene has CDR1 SGDLS and CDR2 YYNGEE. CDR3 DNA sequence: TGTGCCAGCAGCGTAGAACAGGGGACAGATACGCAGTATTTT. Protein sequence: CASSVEQGTDTQYF.

The rearrangement uses TRBV11-2 and TRBJ1-2; 7 bases map to TRBD1. Unmatched junction bases numbered 11, after V lost 5 bases and J lost 2 bases. This CDR3 spans 16 amino acids. Germline V gives CDR1 SGHAT, CDR2 FQNNGV. The CDR3 reads CASSPLTGSGNYGYTF. The CDR3 bases are TGTGCCAGCAGCCCCCTGACAGGGAGTGGCAACTATGGCTACACCTTC. Drawing the rest from reference TRBV11-2 and TRBJ1-2, the complete variable domain is EAGVAQSPRYKIIEKRQSVAFWCNPISGHATLYWYQQILGQGPKLLIQFQNNGVVDDSQLPKDRFSAERLKGVDSTLKIQPAKLEDSAVYLCASSPLTGSGNYGYTFGSGTRLTVV.

The CDR3 bases are TGTGCCAGCGGCGAGACTAGCCTTGCGCAGTATTTT. Translation gives CASGETSLAQYF. This sequence joins TRBV7-3 and TRBJ2-3; the match to TRBD2 covers 7 bases. The V gene's germline CDR1 is SGHTA and CDR2 FQGTGA. CDR3 size: 12 residues. The V gene end was trimmed by 8 bases and the J gene end by 10 bases; junction bases not matched to a gene: 9.

This clone was seen only a few times. The rearrangement links TRBV9 to TRBJ2-2; 7 nucleotides line up with TRBD1. Germline CDR1 is SGDLS and CDR2 is YYNGEE. The CDR3 is 13 residues long. J lost 6 bases, V lost 3 bases, and 2 bases had no gene match. Here the CDR3 DNA reads TGTGCCAGCAGCGGACAGGGCGCCGGGGAGCTGTTTTTT. Its protein product is CASSGQGAGELFF. The whole variable domain, remainder taken from reference TRBV9 and TRBJ2-2, is DSGVTQTPKHLITATGQRVTLRCSPRSGDLSVYWYQQSLDQGLQFLIQYYNGEERAKGNILERFSAQQFPDLHSELNLSSLELGDSALYFCASSGQGAGELFFGEGSRLTVL.